Below are 14 T cell receptor beta chains sequenced from a single sample in a study of T cell responses to AZD1222 COVID-19 vaccine (dated by TCRdb to about 2021). The protocol used for the library was the immunoSEQ multiplex PCR assay. Imported from immuneACCESS, the table was reduced by TCRdb to in-frame sequences with V and J called. These copies leave out some clones; in studies compared against another copy, an unresolved V gene accounts for under half, and the cause of the remainder is not known. This sample lists some 110,000 clones; about 91% were detected once. More than 1.5% of the sample is held by the ten biggest clonotypes. The time point label here, explained by the study, means: about 28 days (+/-7) after the second vaccine dose. Sequenced here: peripheral blood, sampled 28 days after the second AZD1222 dose. The receptors were sampled from an adult who received the AZD1222 COVID-19 vaccine.

The genes are TRBV10-1 and TRBJ2-1; 7 bases are shared with TRBD2. This CDR3 spans 16 amino acids. The ends lost 5 bases at V and 4 bases at J; junction bases unmatched: 11. Germline loops: CDR1 WNHNN, CDR2 SYGVQD (reference sequence). CDR3 DNA: TGCGCCAGCAGTCGAGTCGGGGCGGGAGAATACAATGAGCAGTTCTTC. Residues: CASSRVGAGEYNEQFF.

CDR3 residues: CATSRGGRRRLTDEQFF. CDR3 nucleotides: TGTGCCACCAGCAGGGGTGGTCGCAGGCGACTCACCGATGAGCAGTTCTTC. The chain combines TRBV15 with TRBJ2-1; no clear D gene. Trimming stripped 3 bases from V and 8 bases from J, with 23 bases between. This CDR3 spans 17 amino acids. The germline gives CDR1 LNHNV, CDR2 YYDKDF (reference sequence).

The rearrangement links TRBV25-1 to TRBJ2-7; 11 nucleotides align to TRBD1. V trimming: 8 bases; J trimming: 5 bases; junction bases outside the gene matches: 8. CDR3 length: 14 amino acids. The germline V gene has CDR1 MGHDK and CDR2 SYGVNS. The CDR3 spells CASENRDRGDEQYF. The DNA of the CDR3 is TGTGCCAGCGAGAACCGGGACAGGGGGGACGAGCAGTACTTC.

This chain joins TRBV5-6 and TRBJ1-5, with 7 bases identical to TRBD1. With 4 bases clipped from V and 0 bases from J, the junction kept 13 bases outside the gene matches. This CDR3 region has 18 residues. Germline V lookup: CDR1 SGHDT, CDR2 YYEEEE. Written as DNA, the CDR3 is TGTGCCAGCAGCCCCATCGGGGACAGTAAATATAGCAATCAGCCCCAGCATTTT. This encodes CASSPIGDSKYSNQPQHF.

This sequence joins TRBV5-1 and TRBJ1-6; D possibly corresponds to TRBD1 (6 bases). V lost 4 bases and J 6 bases, leaving 11 bases between the germline ends. Germline loops: CDR1 SGHRS, CDR2 YFSETQ. The CDR3 is 14 amino acids. CDR3 nucleotides: TGCGCCAGCAGCCGTGGACAGCCTAATTCACCCCTCCACTTT. Amino acid sequence: CASSRGQPNSPLHF. The variable domain in full, completed from reference TRBV5-1 and TRBJ1-6, reads KAGVTQTPRYLIKTRGQQVTLSCSPISGHRSVSWYQQTPGQGLQFLFEYFSETQRNKGNFPGRFSGRQFSNSRSEMNVSTLELGDSALYLCASSRGQPNSPLHFGNGTRLTVT.

Only one count was recorded for this clone. The chain combines TRBV5-6 with TRBJ2-5, with a weak D call TRBD1 (6 bases). This CDR3 comprises 16 residues. V lost 2 bases to trimming and J lost 7 bases, with 21 bases between them. Germline V gene sequence: CDR1 SGHDT, CDR2 YYEEEE. In nucleotides, the CDR3 is TGTGCCAGCAGCTTTCGTAGCCAAACCGAGACAGGGACCCAGTACTTC. Translated: CASSFRSQTETGTQYF.

The chain carries TRBV5-4 and TRBJ2-7; unclear D gene. The CDR3 length is 12 residues. Germline-derived CDR1 and CDR2 are SGHNT and YYREEE (reference sequence). V lost 2 bases, J lost 6 bases, and 9 bases lay in between. In nucleotides, the CDR3 is TGTGCCAGCAGCTTCGAACCAGGCGAGCAGTACTTC. Protein product: CASSFEPGEQYF.

The gene calls are TRBV11-2 and TRBJ1-4; possibly TRBD1 for D (6 bases). V was cut by 4 bases and J by 4 bases, with 13 bases left in between. The CDR3 extends over 15 amino acids. Germline-derived CDR1 and CDR2 are SGHAT and FQNNGV. The CDR3 reads CASSSETGYNEKLFF. As DNA, the CDR3 is TGTGCCAGCAGCTCAGAGACAGGATATAATGAAAAACTGTTTTTT.

The V and J genes are TRBV28 and TRBJ2-3; weak D call: TRBD2 (5 bases). The V end lost 2 bases, the J end lost 1 base, and 10 bases lay between the germline ends. Germline V lookup: CDR1 MDHEN, CDR2 SYDVKM. CDR3 length equals 15 residues. CDR3 sequence (DNA): TGTGCCAGCAGTTTAATCACTAGGGGCACAGATACGCAGTATTTT. It specifies CASSLITRGTDTQYF.

The gene calls are TRBV7-2 and TRBJ2-2, with 12 positions matching TRBD2. J was trimmed by 7 bases and V by 6 bases; bases with no gene match: 18. Germline V gene sequence: CDR1 SGHTA, CDR2 FQGNSA. The CDR3 consists of 19 residues. In DNA, the CDR3 is TGTGCCAGCAGTCTGGGACACCTGACTAGCGGGAGTGAGGTCGGGGAGCTGTTTTTT. Protein product: CASSLGHLTSGSEVGELFF.

The chain combines TRBV19 with TRBJ1-4; 8 bases align to TRBD1. Germline V gene data show CDR1 as LNHDA and CDR2 as SQIVND (reference sequence). V gave up 6 bases and J gave up 4 bases; unmatched junction bases: 7. The CDR3 has 15 amino acids. The CDR3 region is CASSRDRRGNEKLFF. DNA for the CDR3: TGTGCCAGTAGCCGGGACAGGAGGGGTAATGAAAAACTGTTTTTT.

J is TRBJ1-1 and V is TRBV27; no firm D call. Germline V gives CDR1 MNHEY, CDR2 SMNVEV (reference sequence). This CDR3 region has 14 residues. V lost 5 bases to trimming and J lost 0 bases, with 10 bases between them. CDR3 protein: CASSRTFLNTEAFF. The CDR3 DNA reads as TGTGCCAGCAGTAGGACTTTCTTGAACACTGAAGCTTTCTTT.

The chain carries TRBV28 and TRBJ2-2; D is unclear. The CDR3 loop spans 13 amino acids. Looked up from germline, CDR1 is MDHEN and CDR2 is SYDVKM. V lost 7 bases, J lost 3 bases, and 9 bases lay in between. The CDR3 DNA sequence: TGTGCCAGCATCTTAAGGGACACCGGGGAGCTGTTTTTT. Translation: CASILRDTGELFF.

The J gene is TRBJ2-6, the V gene TRBV19; D assignment may be TRBD1 or TRBD2 (5 bases each). The CDR3 consists of 17 residues. V was shortened by 3 bases and J by 1 base, with 13 bases between the two germline ends. The V gene's germline CDR1 is LNHDA and CDR2 SQIVND (reference sequence). CDR3 coding DNA: TGTGCCAGTAGTATTCGGGGACGCTTGTCTGGGGCCAACGTCCTGACTTTC. It codes for CASSIRGRLSGANVLTF.